This T cell receptor (beta chain) was recorded in a study of early T cells in non-severe SARS-CoV-2 infection. MiXCR, applied by TCRdb to the 5' RACE reads, yields one record per CDR3 protein. This sample has about 89,000 distinct CDR3 sequences, with roughly 15% found just once. Germline V gene lookup returns CDR1 SGHVS and CDR2 FQNEAQ. This CDR3 has 16 residues. V was pared by 9 bases and J by 7 bases, with 24 bases between. The origin of this receptor is an adult who was a healthcare worker with PCR-confirmed SARS-CoV-2 infection or an uninfected control (not recorded which). Sequencing was done on a sample of whole blood. This chain links TRBV7-8 with TRBJ1-4, with D possibly matching TRBD1 (6 bases). The CDR3 loop reads CARSAQGRPTGEKLFF. The CDR3 DNA follows: TGTGCCAGAAGCGCGCAGGGGCGGCCAACTGGTGAAAAACTGTTTTTT.